A selection of T cell receptor beta chains follows, all from one sample in a study of T cells after yellow fever vaccination. TCRdb reprocessed the 5' RACE reads with MiXCR, giving one entry per CDR3 protein. This sample has 68,000 or so distinct CDR3 sequences, with over 6% found just once. The source material was CD8+ T cells sorted from PBMCs, sampled approximately 40 days after the first yellow fever vaccination. These receptors all come from a young man who received the YFV17D yellow fever vaccine. The CDR3 runs from the conserved cysteine through the conserved F or W. The order of the fields is J gene, V gene, D gene, CDR3 length, clone size, CDR3 protein, CDR3 DNA. D genes are given only for firm matches. Only some rows state a clone size, as once, few, many or a class for expanded clones.

>TRBJ2-3|TRBV7-3|TRBD2|17|.
CASSLMGAGGPSDTQYF
TGTGCCAGCAGCTTAATGGGTGCGGGGGGGCCGTCAGATACGCAGTATTTT
>TRBJ2-7|TRBV6-2/TRBV6-3|.|14|many
CASSQHRARYEQYF
TGTGCCAGCAGCCAACACCGGGCTCGATACGAGCAGTACTTC
>TRBJ2-4|TRBV4-1|.|12|.
CASSQDTAIQYF
TGCGCCAGCAGCCAAGATACAGCAATTCAGTACTTC
>TRBJ2-5|TRBV19|.|16|many
CASSKRQGRLQETQYF
TGTGCCAGTAGTAAGAGGCAGGGGCGGCTTCAAGAGACCCAGTACTTC
>TRBJ2-3|TRBV24-1|.|13|few
CATSDLGRRTQYF
TGTGCCACCAGTGATTTGGGCAGACGCACGCAGTATTTT
>TRBJ2-1|TRBV4-3|.|17|few
CASSQDREQGGGNEQFF
TGCGCCAGCAGCCAAGATCGGGAACAGGGCGGGGGAAATGAGCAGTTCTTC
>TRBJ2-1|TRBV7-9|.|14|.
CASSSQNTVGEQFF
TGTGCCAGCAGCTCCCAGAATACTGTAGGTGAGCAGTTCTTC
>TRBJ2-7|TRBV12-3/TRBV12-4|.|11|many
CASSSLGEQYF
TGTGCCAGCAGTTCATTGGGCGAGCAGTACTTC
>TRBJ1-1|TRBV28|.|14|many
CASTRWDLNTEAFF
TGTGCCAGCACCCGTTGGGACTTAAACACTGAAGCTTTCTTT
>TRBJ2-3|TRBV29-1|.|17|many
CSATRVRTDERADTQYF
TGCAGCGCAACTAGGGTCAGAACGGACGAGAGGGCAGATACGCAGTATTTT
>TRBJ1-5|TRBV20-1|.|15|.
CSASRGITSNQPQHF
TGCAGTGCTAGTCGCGGAATTACCAGCAATCAGCCCCAGCATTTT
>TRBJ1-1|TRBV4-1|.|13|many
CASSQRFSDEAFF
TGCGCCAGCAGCCAAAGGTTCTCCGATGAAGCTTTCTTT
>TRBJ1-5|TRBV9|.|13|many
CASSGEGGQPQHF
TGTGCCAGCAGCGGGGAGGGAGGACAGCCCCAGCATTTT
>TRBJ2-3|TRBV4-3|.|17|many
CASSQGLGEGGPDTQYF
TGCGCCAGCAGCCAAGGCCTGGGGGAAGGGGGTCCAGATACGCAGTATTTT
>TRBJ1-5|TRBV2|.|15|many
CASSARGGDYQPQHF
TGTGCCAGCAGTGCGAGGGGAGGGGACTATCAGCCCCAGCATTTT
>TRBJ2-5|TRBV7-9|.|14|many
CASSSPGGQETQYF
TGTGCCAGCAGCTCCCCCGGAGGCCAAGAGACCCAGTACTTC
>TRBJ2-3|TRBV14|.|13|many
CASSQVLGDTQYF
TGTGCCAGCAGCCAGGTCCTTGGAGATACGCAGTATTTT
>TRBJ1-2|TRBV15|.|15|few
CATREAGGEGYGYTF
TGTGCCACCAGAGAAGCGGGAGGGGAAGGCTATGGCTACACCTTC
>TRBJ2-2|TRBV6-1|TRBD2|16|few
CASSPGLAVNTGELFF
TGTGCCAGCAGCCCGGGACTAGCGGTAAACACCGGGGAGCTGTTTTTT
>TRBJ1-1|TRBV12-3/TRBV12-4|.|11|.
CASITGTEAFF
TGTGCCAGCATCACCGGCACTGAAGCTTTCTTT
>TRBJ1-5|TRBV6-1|.|15|.
CASRRSTFSNQPQHF
TGTGCCAGCAGACGCTCGACATTTAGCAATCAGCCCCAGCATTTT
>TRBJ2-2|TRBV5-1|.|16|many
CASSLAQDPSTGELFF
TGCGCCAGCAGCTTGGCCCAGGATCCGAGCACCGGGGAGCTGTTTTTT
>TRBJ2-1|TRBV4-2|.|13|many
CASSQGTDNEQFF
TGTGCCAGCAGCCAGGGGACTGACAATGAGCAGTTCTTC
>TRBJ2-1|TRBV10-3|.|14|many
CAISESSLNNEQFF
TGTGCCATCAGTGAGTCCTCTCTCAACAATGAGCAGTTCTTC
>TRBJ2-2|TRBV12-3/TRBV12-4|TRBD1|14|many
CASSPGQGRVELFF
TGTGCCAGCAGCCCAGGACAGGGGCGAGTGGAGCTGTTTTTT